Listed here are 19 T cell receptor beta chains from one sample, sequenced in a study of cytomegalovirus exposure and HLA in healthy donors. The PCR was carried out with 60 Vbeta primers and 13 Jbeta primers. Clones were sequenced by immunoSEQ multiplex PCR, and TCRdb holds only the in-frame ones, with some missing. The sample holds 150,000 to 200,000 clones; around 62% are singletons and the top ten take 2.5% to 3.5%. Source material: PBMCs. Receptors were obtained from a man aged 40-49 years in good health and CMV-seronegative.

This clone has just a few counts. The chain is built from TRBV19 and TRBJ2-2; D remains ambiguous. CDR1 LNHDA and CDR2 SQIVND come from the germline V gene (reference sequence). CDR3 size: 15 residues. Trimming took off 2 bases at V and 0 bases at J, with 7 bases between the two ends. The DNA of the CDR3 is TGTGCCAGTAGTATAATGGCGGCGAACACCGGGGAGCTGTTTTTT. This encodes CASSIMAANTGELFF.

The J gene is TRBJ2-5, the V gene TRBV5-4, with a weak D call TRBD1 (6 bases). Matching the DNA end better, TRBJ2-7 makes the J call doubtful. Looked up from germline, CDR1 is SGHNT and CDR2 is YYREEE (reference sequence). The CDR3 is 14 residues long. CDR3 DNA sequence: TGTGCCAGCAGCTTAAAGGACAGAACCTACGAGCAGTACTTC. As protein: CASSLKDRTYEQYF.

The chain carries TRBV20-1 and TRBJ2-3; tentatively, D is TRBD1 (5 bases). Germline-derived CDR1 and CDR2 are DFQATT and SNEGSKA (reference sequence). This CDR3 has 11 residues. V gave up 5 bases and J gave up 9 bases, with 12 bases separating them. CDR3 coding DNA: TGCAGTGCTGCTAGACAGTCCACGCAGTATTTT. As protein: CSAARQSTQYF.

The chain links TRBV27 to TRBJ2-7; TRBD2 matches at 14 bases. The CDR3 runs 15 residues. The germline gives CDR1 MNHEY, CDR2 SMNVEV (reference sequence). V lost 4 bases, J lost 7 bases, and 6 bases stayed unmatched. The CDR3 sequence is CASSSGLAGVEEQYF. The CDR3 bases are TGTGCCAGCAGTTCGGGACTAGCGGGAGTGGAAGAGCAGTACTTC.

This clone was counted between two and nine times. This chain uses TRBV7-9 with TRBJ2-2; 7 nucleotides agree with TRBD1. V gave up 6 bases and J gave up 5 bases; unmatched junction bases: 9. Germline CDR1 is SEHNR and CDR2 is FQNEAQ (reference sequence). This CDR3 spans 15 amino acids. CDR3 DNA sequence: TGTGCCAGCAGATCCGGGACAGAGGTAACCGGGGAGCTGTTTTTT. Translated: CASRSGTEVTGELFF.

The rearrangement joins TRBV5-4 to TRBJ2-2; TRBD2 aligns across 7 bases. The CDR3 has 16 residues. J gave up 1 base and V 5 bases, and 8 bases lay outside the gene matches. Germline values: CDR1 SGHNT, CDR2 YYREEE (reference sequence). The CDR3 loop reads CASREGGTKNTGELFF. CDR3 in DNA: TGTGCCAGCAGAGAAGGTGGGACTAAGAACACCGGGGAGCTGTTTTTT.

This clone is a singleton in its sample. The chain joins TRBV5-5 to TRBJ2-4; 7 positions match TRBD2. Germline V gene sequence: CDR1 SGHKS, CDR2 YYEKEE (reference sequence). The ends lost 1 base at V and 6 bases at J; junction bases unmatched: 10. CDR3 length: 16 amino acids. CDR3 in amino acids: CASSLYAGEGRNIQYF. The CDR3 region has the DNA TGTGCCAGCAGCTTGTATGCGGGAGAGGGAAGAAACATTCAGTACTTC. The variable domain in full, completed from reference TRBV5-5 and TRBJ2-4, reads DAGVTQSPTHLIKTRGQQVTLRCSPISGHKSVSWYQQVLGQGPQFIFQYYEKEERGRGNFPDRFSARQFPNYSSELNVNALLLGDSALYLCASSLYAGEGRNIQYFGAGTRLSVL.

V and J are TRBV11-2 and TRBJ2-3, with TRBD1 matching over 7 bases. The CDR3 sequence is 16 residues long. Germline-derived CDR1 and CDR2 are SGHAT and FQNNGV. With 5 bases clipped from V and 2 bases from J, the junction kept 10 bases outside the gene matches. The CDR3 region has the DNA TGTGCCAGCAGCCCCCCCGCGACAGGGCCCACAGATACGCAGTATTTT. It specifies CASSPPATGPTDTQYF. The entire variable domain, with the rest obtained from reference TRBV11-2 and TRBJ2-3, is as follows: EAGVAQSPRYKIIEKRQSVAFWCNPISGHATLYWYQQILGQGPKLLIQFQNNGVVDDSQLPKDRFSAERLKGVDSTLKIQPAKLEDSAVYLCASSPPATGPTDTQYFGPGTRLTVL.

This clone was observed a handful of times. The chain employs TRBV7-2 and TRBJ1-2; D might be TRBD1 (6 bases). Germline V CDR1 and CDR2: SGHTA, FQGNSA. Trimming removed 5 bases from V and 1 base from J, with 14 bases in between. This CDR3 region has 15 residues. This chain's CDR3 is CASSPGAANNYGYTF. In DNA form, the CDR3 reads TGTGCCAGCAGCCCAGGGGCGGCCAATAACTATGGCTACACCTTC.

The rearrangement joins TRBV29-1 to TRBJ2-5; D remains unclear. Trimming left V 4 bases short and J 4 bases short, with 10 bases between. Per the germline V gene, CDR1 is SQVTM and CDR2 is ANQGSEA. CDR3 length: 12 residues. The CDR3 coding sequence is TGCAGCGTTGGTCTAAGTGGAGAGACCCAGTACTTC. Translating gives CSVGLSGETQYF.

The gene calls are TRBV7-6 and TRBJ1-1; D perhaps matches TRBD1 (6 bases). CDR3 length equals 16 residues. The V gene lost 3 bases and the J gene lost 1 base, with 15 bases spanning the gap. Germline V gene data show CDR1 as SGHVS and CDR2 as FNYEAQ. The CDR3 protein is CASSLGGGAPNTEAFF. CDR3 nucleotides: TGTGCCAGCAGCTTGGGCGGGGGGGCTCCGAACACTGAAGCTTTCTTT.

The genes are TRBV27 and TRBJ2-7, with TRBD1 matching 12 bases. The CDR3 consists of 14 residues. Germline CDR1 MNHEY, CDR2 SMNVEV (reference sequence). Trimming cost V 4 bases and J 2 bases; bases outside gene matches: 0. The CDR3 sequence: CASSWDRGPYEQYF. Here the CDR3 DNA reads TGTGCCAGCAGTTGGGACAGGGGGCCCTACGAGCAGTACTTC.

V usage is TRBV4-2 and J usage is TRBJ2-1; possible D gene TRBD2, 5 bases. The CDR3 sequence is 15 residues long. Trimming cost V 0 bases and J 4 bases, with 10 bases left between them. CDR1 and CDR2 (germline): LGHNA, YNFKEQ. DNA for the CDR3: TGTGCCAGCAGCCAAGAAGGGCTAGCTTACAATGAGCAGTTCTTC. Protein product: CASSQEGLAYNEQFF.

The rearrangement uses TRBV30 and TRBJ2-5, with unresolved D. Trimming pared 1 base from V and 11 bases from J, leaving 11 bases between. The germline V gene has CDR1 GTSNPN and CDR2 SVGIG (reference sequence). The CDR3 loop spans 11 amino acids. The CDR3 DNA is TGTGCCTGGAGTGGAAAGGTGGAGCAGTACTTC. Residues: CAWSGKVEQYF.

V is TRBV5-6 and J is TRBJ1-5; 8 positions agree with TRBD1. J was trimmed by 7 bases and V by 2 bases; bases with no gene match: 8. CDR1 is SGHDT and CDR2 is YYEEEE in the germline V gene. This CDR3 is 15 amino acids long. For the CDR3, the DNA is TGTGCCAGCAGCTTCGGACAGGGTGAACGGCAGCCCCAGCATTTT. Its protein is CASSFGQGERQPQHF. Drawing the rest from reference TRBV5-6 and TRBJ1-5, the complete variable domain is DAGVTQSPTHLIKTRGQQVTLRCSPKSGHDTVSWYQQALGQGPQFIFQYYEEEERQRGNFPDRFSGHQFPNYSSELNVNALLLGDSALYLCASSFGQGERQPQHFGDGTRLSIL.

This clone was counted only a few times. The germline gene is not matched at one end of the junction; a read error may be the cause. The J gene is TRBJ2-2, the V gene TRBV7-9, with 9 positions matching TRBD2. The CDR3 is 17 amino acids. Germline V CDR1 and CDR2: SEHNR, FQNEAQ (reference sequence). The CDR3 DNA sequence: TGTTCCAGCAGCTTAGGGATAGCGGGAGCGAACACCGGGGAGCTGTTTTTT. Encoded protein: CSSSLGIAGANTGELFF.

CDR3 in DNA: TGTGCCAGCAGCTCTCTAGCTTCTGGGGCCAACGTCCTGACTTTC. It specifies CASSSLASGANVLTF. This rearrangement joins TRBV7-6 to TRBJ2-6; a weak D match, TRBD2 (5 bases). Germline CDR1 and CDR2: SGHVS and FNYEAQ. The V end lost 4 bases, the J end lost 1 base, and 8 bases lay between the germline ends. The CDR3 extends over 15 amino acids.

This clone was counted between two and nine times. The chain carries TRBV27 and TRBJ2-3; D is perhaps TRBD1 (5 bases). V was cut by 5 bases and J by 2 bases, with 20 bases left in between. Germline V gives CDR1 MNHEY, CDR2 SMNVEV (reference sequence). There are 17 residues in the CDR3. Here the CDR3 reads CASSPRGQRRYTDTQYF. The CDR3 DNA reads TGTGCCAGCAGTCCAAGGGGTCAACGGCGCTACACAGATACGCAGTATTTT.

J is TRBJ2-5 and V is TRBV9, with D unclear. Germline values: CDR1 SGDLS, CDR2 YYNGEE. V gave up 4 bases and J gave up 4 bases, with 17 bases separating them. The CDR3 has 15 residues. The CDR3 spells CASSPRSSSLETQYF. The CDR3 DNA reads as TGTGCCAGCAGCCCCCGGAGTAGCTCGCTAGAGACCCAGTACTTC.